The source of this TCR beta chain is a study of blood T cell repertoires in COVID-19. The V end was cut by 10 bases, the J end by 16 bases, with 17 bases between. Germline V CDR1 and CDR2: MDHEN, SYDVKM. The CDR3 spans 10 residues. Repertoires were generated with immunoSEQ multiplex PCR, while TCRdb's copy carries only in-frame clones and drops some. Of some 290,000 clones in the sample, about 86% were seen once. This clone has more than one count but fewer than ten. The source is an older woman with active or convalescent COVID-19. The chain has TRBV28 and TRBJ2-1, with D perhaps matching TRBD1 (6 bases). The source material was peripheral blood. The CDR3, as DNA: TGTGCCACCGTGAAGAGGGGGTCTTTCTTC. It codes for CATVKRGSFF.